A selection of T cell receptor beta chains follows, all from one sample in a study of T cells in Graves' hyperthyroidism and ophthalmopathy. TCRdb re-derived calls from the multiplex PCR reads in MiXCR, one entry per CDR3 protein. The repertoire consists of 300,000 to 450,000 distinct CDR3 sequences, with 13% occurring once and the leading ten covering less than 25%. The sequencing input was blood. The receptors were sampled from a man between 25 and 39 years old with Graves' hyperthyroidism that later progressed to Graves' ophthalmopathy. CDR3s include the opening cysteine and the closing phenylalanine or tryptophan. The D gene is left open where the match is weak. Size is stated for part of the rows, as once, few or many counts, or as a class when the clone is expanded.

abundance,j_gene,v_gene,d_gene,CDR3aa,CDR3nt
few,TRBJ2-2,TRBV7-9,-,CASTTSNTGELFF,TGTGCCAGCACCACCTCGAACACCGGGGAGCTGTTTTTT
many,TRBJ1-1,TRBV12-3/TRBV12-4,TRBD1,CASSLGDRVWTEAFF,TGTGCCAGCAGTTTAGGGGACAGGGTTTGGACTGAAGCTTTCTTT
many,TRBJ2-1,TRBV2,TRBD1,CASSKTGSAYNEQFF,TGTGCCAGCAGCAAGACAGGGTCGGCCTACAATGAGCAGTTCTTC
-,TRBJ2-1,TRBV18,-,CASSLGQFHEQFF,TGTGCCAGCTCCCTGGGACAATTCCATGAGCAGTTCTTC
many,TRBJ2-3,TRBV4-1,-,CASSQDEGTHTDTQYF,TGCGCCAGCAGCCAAGATGAGGGGACCCACACAGATACGCAGTATTTT
-,TRBJ2-5,TRBV5-6,TRBD2,CASSLDGTSPKVRYF,TGTGCCAGCAGCTTGGACGGGACTAGTCCTAAAGTTCGGTACTTC
-,TRBJ2-2,TRBV11-2,TRBD1,CASSYRGQTLELFF,TGTGCCAGCAGCTACAGGGGCCAGACTCTGGAGCTGTTTTTT
many,TRBJ2-3,TRBV5-5,-,CASSLVWGPDTQYF,TGTGCCAGCAGCTTGGTGTGGGGCCCAGATACGCAGTATTTT
many,TRBJ2-1,TRBV20-1,TRBD2,CSAPFSGGGWDEQFF,TGCAGTGCTCCTTTTAGCGGGGGGGGTTGGGATGAGCAGTTCTTC
few,TRBJ1-5,TRBV28,-,CASSLSTGTQPQHF,TGTGCCAGCAGTTTATCGACGGGAACTCAGCCCCAGCATTTT
-,TRBJ2-3,TRBV7-9,TRBD2,CASSSSRGLAGPTDTQYF,TGTGCCAGCAGCTCCTCGCGGGGACTAGCGGGACCCACAGATACGCAGTATTTT
many,TRBJ1-2,TRBV27,-,CASSLGGATYGYTF,TGTGCCAGCAGTTTAGGGGGGGCGACCTATGGCTACACCTTC
-,TRBJ1-1,TRBV18,-,CASSPLGLTNAEAFF,TGTGCCAGCTCACCTCTGGGACTCACGAACGCTGAAGCTTTCTTT
few,TRBJ1-2,TRBV4-1,-,CASSQGIRRGNYGYTF,TGCGCCAGCAGCCAAGGGATTCGGCGGGGTAACTATGGCTACACCTTC
many,TRBJ1-2,TRBV5-1,-,CASSLEGWIYGYTF,TGCGCCAGCAGCTTGGAGGGTTGGATCTATGGCTACACCTTC
-,TRBJ1-2,TRBV20-1,-,CSAIPTSGARGYTF,TGCAGTGCAATACCCACCTCAGGGGCGCGCGGCTACACCTTC